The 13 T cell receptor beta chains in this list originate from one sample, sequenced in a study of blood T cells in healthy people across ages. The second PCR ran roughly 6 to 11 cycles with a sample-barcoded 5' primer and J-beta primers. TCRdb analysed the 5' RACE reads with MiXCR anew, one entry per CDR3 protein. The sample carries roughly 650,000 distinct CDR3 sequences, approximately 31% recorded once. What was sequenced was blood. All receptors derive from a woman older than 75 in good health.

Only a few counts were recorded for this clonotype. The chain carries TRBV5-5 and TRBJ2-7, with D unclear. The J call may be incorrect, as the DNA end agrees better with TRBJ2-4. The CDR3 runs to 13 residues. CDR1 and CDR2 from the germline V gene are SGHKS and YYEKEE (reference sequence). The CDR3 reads CASSLETKNIQYF. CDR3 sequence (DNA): TGTGCCAGCAGCTTGGAGACAAAAAACATTCAGTACTTC.

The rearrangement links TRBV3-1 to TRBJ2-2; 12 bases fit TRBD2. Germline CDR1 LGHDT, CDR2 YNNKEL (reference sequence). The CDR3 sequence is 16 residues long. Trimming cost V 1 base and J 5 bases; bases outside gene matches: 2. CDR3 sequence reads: CASSQAGTSGTGELFF. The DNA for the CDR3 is TGTGCCAGCAGCCAAGCTGGGACTAGCGGGACCGGGGAGCTGTTTTTT.

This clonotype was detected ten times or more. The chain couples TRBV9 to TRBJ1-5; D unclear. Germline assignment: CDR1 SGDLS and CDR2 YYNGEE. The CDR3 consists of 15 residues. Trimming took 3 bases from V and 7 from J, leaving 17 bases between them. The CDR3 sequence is CASSADLAIGQPQHF. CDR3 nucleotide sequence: TGTGCCAGCAGCGCGGATCTAGCTATAGGACAGCCCCAGCATTTT.

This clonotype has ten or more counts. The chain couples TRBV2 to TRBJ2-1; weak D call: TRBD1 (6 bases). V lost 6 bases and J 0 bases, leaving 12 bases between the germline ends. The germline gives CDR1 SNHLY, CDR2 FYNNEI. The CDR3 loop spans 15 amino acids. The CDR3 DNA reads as TGTGCCAGCAGAGGACAGTTTACCTCCTACAATGAGCAGTTCTTC. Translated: CASRGQFTSYNEQFF.

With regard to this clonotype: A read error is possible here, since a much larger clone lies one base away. Here the CDR3 DNA reads TGTGCCGGCAGTTACTCGTTGCGGGGGGGCCTCAATGAGCAGTTCTTC. Translated: CAGSYSLRGGLNEQFF. The chain is built from TRBV6-2 or TRBV6-3 and TRBJ2-1, with 9 positions matching TRBD2. CDR1 is MNHEY and CDR2 is SVGEGT in the germline V gene. The CDR3 length is 16 residues.

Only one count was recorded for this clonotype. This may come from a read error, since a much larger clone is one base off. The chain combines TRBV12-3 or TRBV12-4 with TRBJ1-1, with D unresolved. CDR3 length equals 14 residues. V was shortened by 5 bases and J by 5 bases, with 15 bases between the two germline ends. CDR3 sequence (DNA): TGTGCCAGCAGTCAGCCTCCGAGGTGGACTGAAGCTTTCTTT. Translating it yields CASSQPPRWTEAFF.

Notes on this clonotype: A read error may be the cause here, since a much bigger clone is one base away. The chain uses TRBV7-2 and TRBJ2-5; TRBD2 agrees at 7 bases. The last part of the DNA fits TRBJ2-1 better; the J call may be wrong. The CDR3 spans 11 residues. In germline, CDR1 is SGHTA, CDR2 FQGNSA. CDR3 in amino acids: CASRAGETQFF. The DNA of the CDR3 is TGTGCCAGCAGGGCGGGGGAGACCCAGTTCTTC.

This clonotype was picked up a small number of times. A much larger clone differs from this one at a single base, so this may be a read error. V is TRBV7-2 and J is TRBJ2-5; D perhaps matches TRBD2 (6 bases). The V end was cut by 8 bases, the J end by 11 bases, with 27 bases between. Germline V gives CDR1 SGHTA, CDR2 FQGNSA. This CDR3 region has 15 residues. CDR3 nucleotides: TGTGCCAGCTCCGGGGCGGGGAGGATCGACGATGAGCAGTACTTC. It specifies CASSGAGRIDDEQYF.

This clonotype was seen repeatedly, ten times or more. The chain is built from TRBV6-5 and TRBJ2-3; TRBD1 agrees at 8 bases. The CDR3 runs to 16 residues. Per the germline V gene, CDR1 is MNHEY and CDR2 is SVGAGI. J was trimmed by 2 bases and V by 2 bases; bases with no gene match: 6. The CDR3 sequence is CASSYRTGSNTDTQYF. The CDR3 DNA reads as TGTGCCAGCAGTTACAGGACAGGGAGCAACACAGATACGCAGTATTTT.

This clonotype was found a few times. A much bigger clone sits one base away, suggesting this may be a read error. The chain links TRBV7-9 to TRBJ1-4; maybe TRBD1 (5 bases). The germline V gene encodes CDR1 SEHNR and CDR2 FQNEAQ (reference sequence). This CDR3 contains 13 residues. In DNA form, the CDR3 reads TGTGCCAGCAGCTTAGGGAGGGGTGAAAAACGGTTTTTT. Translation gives CASSLGRGEKRFF.

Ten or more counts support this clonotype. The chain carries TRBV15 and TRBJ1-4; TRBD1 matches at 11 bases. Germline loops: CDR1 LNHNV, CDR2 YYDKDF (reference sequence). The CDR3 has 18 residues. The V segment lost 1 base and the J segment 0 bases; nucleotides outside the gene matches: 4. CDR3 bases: TGTGCCACCAGCAGAGGCCGGGACAGGGGGTCAACTAATGAAAAACTGTTTTTT. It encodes CATSRGRDRGSTNEKLFF.

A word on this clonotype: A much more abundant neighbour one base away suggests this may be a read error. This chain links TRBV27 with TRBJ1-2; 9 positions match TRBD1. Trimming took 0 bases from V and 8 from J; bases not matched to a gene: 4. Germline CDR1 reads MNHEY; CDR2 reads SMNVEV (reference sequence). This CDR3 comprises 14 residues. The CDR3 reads CASSLSTGGVGYTF. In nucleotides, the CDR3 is TGTGCCAGCAGTTTATCGACAGGGGGGGTCGGCTACACCTTC.

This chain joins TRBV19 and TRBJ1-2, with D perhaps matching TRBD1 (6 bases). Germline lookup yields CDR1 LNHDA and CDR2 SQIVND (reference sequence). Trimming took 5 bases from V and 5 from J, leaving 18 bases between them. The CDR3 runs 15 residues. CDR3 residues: CASSSNREVRYGYTF. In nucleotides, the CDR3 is TGTGCCAGTAGTTCAAACAGGGAGGTCCGGTATGGCTACACCTTC.